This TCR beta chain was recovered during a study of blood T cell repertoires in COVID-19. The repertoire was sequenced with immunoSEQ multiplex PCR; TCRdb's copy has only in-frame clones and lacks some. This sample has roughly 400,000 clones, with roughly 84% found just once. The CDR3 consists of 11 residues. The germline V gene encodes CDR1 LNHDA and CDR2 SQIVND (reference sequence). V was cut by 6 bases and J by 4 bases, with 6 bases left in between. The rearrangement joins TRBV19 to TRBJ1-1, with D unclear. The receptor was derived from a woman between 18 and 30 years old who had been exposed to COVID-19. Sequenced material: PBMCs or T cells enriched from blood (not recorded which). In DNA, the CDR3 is TGTGCCAGTAGGGCGGCCACTGAAGCTTTCTTT. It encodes CASRAATEAFF. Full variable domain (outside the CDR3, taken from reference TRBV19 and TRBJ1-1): DGGITQSPKYLFRKEGQNVTLSCEQNLNHDAMYWYRQDPGQGLRLIYYSQIVNDFQKGDIAEGYSVSREKKESFPLTVTSAQKNPTAFYLCASRAATEAFFGQGTRLTVV.